The 22 T cell receptor beta chains below were found in one sample sequenced in a study of blood T cells in healthy people across ages. For the second PCR, which ran for about 7 to 12 cycles, a sample-barcoded 5' primer and a J-beta primer mix were used. TCRdb analysed the 5' RACE reads with MiXCR anew, one entry per CDR3 protein. The sample carries roughly 1.7 million distinct CDR3 sequences, around 36% recorded once. The sequenced material came from blood. The receptors were gathered from a woman in her thirties in good health.

This clonotype was found many times. The V and J genes are TRBV3-1 and TRBJ2-3, with TRBD1 as a possible D gene (7 bases). CDR1 LGHDT and CDR2 YNNKEL come from the germline V gene (reference sequence). The CDR3 consists of 15 residues. The V gene lost 4 bases and the J gene lost 2 bases, with 13 bases spanning the gap. This CDR3 is CASSPRDRPTDTQYF. The CDR3 bases are TGTGCCAGCAGCCCGCGGGACAGACCCACAGATACGCAGTATTTT.

This clonotype showed up just a few times. The V gene is TRBV7-9, the J gene TRBJ2-7; D perhaps matches TRBD2 (5 bases). The CDR3 is 12 amino acids. Looked up from germline, CDR1 is SEHNR and CDR2 is FQNEAQ (reference sequence). Trimming left V 5 bases short and J 3 bases short, with 8 bases between. The DNA for the CDR3 is TGTGCCAGCAGCATCGACTACTACGAGCAGTACTTC. Amino acids: CASSIDYYEQYF.

V usage is TRBV7-9 and J usage is TRBJ1-1, with TRBD1 as a possible D gene (6 bases). Trimming removed 5 bases from V and 5 bases from J, with 9 bases in between. Germline loops: CDR1 SEHNR, CDR2 FQNEAQ (reference sequence). The CDR3 runs 12 residues. The CDR3 nucleotides read TGTGCCAGCAGCGTACAGGGTACTGAAGCTTTCTTT. It translates to CASSVQGTEAFF. The full variable domain, with the rest looked up from reference TRBV7-9 and TRBJ1-1, is DTGVSQNPRHKITKRGQNVTFRCDPISEHNRLYWYRQTLGQGPEFLTYFQNEAQLEKSRLLSDRFSAERPKGSFSTLEIQRTEQGDSAMYLCASSVQGTEAFFGQGTRLTVV.

This clonotype was detected once. At one end the junction does not follow the germline gene, possibly because of a read error. The V and J genes are TRBV10-3 and TRBJ2-5; a possible D gene is TRBD1 (6 bases). This CDR3 has 15 residues. Germline values: CDR1 ENHRY, CDR2 SYGVKD. CDR3 coding DNA: TGTGCCACCAGTGAGGGACACCTTAAGGGGGAGACCCAGTACTTC. Its protein product is CATSEGHLKGETQYF.

This clonotype was picked up a small number of times. The CDR3 sequence is CASSPGLAEGVAKNIQYF. The DNA for the CDR3 is TGCGCCAGCAGCCCGGGACTAGCGGAGGGGGTAGCCAAAAACATTCAGTACTTC. V is TRBV4-1 and J is TRBJ2-4; 11 nucleotides agree with TRBD2. V shed 4 bases and J 0 bases; nucleotides not matched to a gene: 8. Germline assignment: CDR1 MGHRA and CDR2 YSYEKL. CDR3 length: 18 amino acids.

This chain joins TRBV20-1 and TRBJ2-7; 7 bases map to TRBD1. V lost 0 bases, J lost 0 bases, and 5 bases stayed unmatched. There are 15 residues in the CDR3. Germline V lookup: CDR1 DFQATT, CDR2 SNEGSKA (reference sequence). The CDR3 coding sequence is TGCAGTGCTAGAGATTGGGACAGTTACTCCTACGAGCAGTACTTC. It specifies CSARDWDSYSYEQYF.

The chain links TRBV19 to TRBJ2-7; D gene unclear. This CDR3 spans 11 amino acids. CDR1 is LNHDA and CDR2 is SQIVND in the germline V gene (reference sequence). The V end lost 3 bases, the J end lost 5 bases, and 5 bases lay between the germline ends. In nucleotides, the CDR3 is TGTGCCAGTAGTATCCGACACGAGCAGTACTTC. Translated: CASSIRHEQYF.

The table lists this clonotype with a few counts. The chain carries TRBV27 and TRBJ1-2; D is possibly TRBD1 (5 bases). The CDR3 loop spans 14 amino acids. Germline V gives CDR1 MNHEY, CDR2 SMNVEV (reference sequence). The V and J ends lost 0 bases and 6 bases respectively, with 11 bases between them. In DNA form, the CDR3 reads TGTGCCAGCAGTTTATCGGGGGGGAACAATGGCTACACCTTC. This sequence encodes CASSLSGGNNGYTF.

The sample holds a few counts of this clonotype. This chain joins TRBV30 and TRBJ2-1, with TRBD1 matching over 7 bases. With 1 base clipped from V and 4 bases from J, the junction kept 13 bases outside the gene matches. Germline CDR1 and CDR2: GTSNPN and SVGIG (reference sequence). The CDR3 has 17 amino acids. The DNA for the CDR3 is TGTGCCTGGAGTGGCTCCAAGACAGGGCCTGAGTACAATGAGCAGTTCTTC. Residues: CAWSGSKTGPEYNEQFF.

Details on this clonotype: Likely a read error: the CDR3 ends without its conserved phenylalanine or tryptophan. This chain connects TRBV5-1 to TRBJ2-1; possible D gene TRBD2, 6 bases. The V gene lost 8 bases and the J gene lost 10 bases, with 19 bases spanning the gap. The CDR3 runs 13 residues. Germline V gene sequence: CDR1 SGHRS, CDR2 YFSETQ. Here the CDR3 reads CASGVMGTWEQFL. CDR3 in DNA: TGCGCCAGTGGAGTGATGGGGACTTGGGAGCAGTTCTTA.

The V and J genes are TRBV6-1 and TRBJ2-3; the match to TRBD1 covers 7 bases. V was pared by 2 bases and J by 9 bases, with 8 bases of the junction left unmatched. CDR3 length equals 14 residues. CDR1 MNHNS and CDR2 SASEGT come from the germline V gene. CDR3 sequence: CASSERGQSRTQYF. In DNA, the CDR3 is TGTGCCAGCAGTGAAAGGGGGCAGTCACGGACGCAGTATTTT.

This clonotype was seen only a few times. The V and J genes are TRBV20-1 and TRBJ2-3, with 12 bases matching TRBD2. CDR3 length: 15 amino acids. With 2 bases clipped from V and 3 bases from J, the junction kept 3 bases outside the gene matches. Germline lookup yields CDR1 DFQATT and CDR2 SNEGSKA (reference sequence). The CDR3 DNA reads TGCAGTGCTAGAAAACTAGCGGGGGGAACAGATACGCAGTATTTT. Amino acid sequence: CSARKLAGGTDTQYF.

The chain links TRBV6-5 to TRBJ2-7, with D perhaps TRBD1 (5 bases). Germline loops: CDR1 MNHEY, CDR2 SVGAGI. The CDR3 totals 17 residues. Trimming shortened V by 4 bases and J by 0 bases, and 19 bases separated the two germline ends. CDR3 sequence reads: CASSSRVRVQSSYEQYF. The CDR3 DNA follows: TGTGCCAGCAGTTCCAGGGTACGCGTACAGAGCTCCTACGAGCAGTACTTC.

This clonotype was detected a few times. A much larger clone is a single base away; this may be a read error. The chain employs TRBV20-1 and TRBJ2-7; TRBD2 might be the D (5 bases). This CDR3 spans 15 amino acids. Germline V gene data show CDR1 as DFQATT and CDR2 as SNEGSKA (reference sequence). The V end was cut by 0 bases, the J end by 0 bases, with 12 bases between. The CDR3 sequence is CSARDVGGSSYEQYF. The CDR3 region has the DNA TGCAGTGCTAGAGATGTTGGAGGCAGCTCCTACGAGCAGTACTTC.

This clonotype was seen a few times. The chain has TRBV2 and TRBJ1-2; TRBD1 is a possible D gene (6 bases). V was trimmed by 1 base and J by 2 bases, leaving 11 bases between them. CDR1 and CDR2 (germline): SNHLY, FYNNEI. There are 15 residues in the CDR3. CDR3 in DNA: TGTGCCAGCAGTGAAGACAGGGATCCGAACTATGGCTACACCTTC. Residues: CASSEDRDPNYGYTF.

J is TRBJ2-2 and V is TRBV7-9; D unresolved. V lost 5 bases and J lost 2, with 15 bases in between. Germline V gene sequence: CDR1 SEHNR, CDR2 FQNEAQ (reference sequence). This CDR3 comprises 16 residues. This chain's CDR3 is CASSPEPPSNTGELFF. CDR3 in DNA: TGTGCCAGCAGCCCCGAGCCCCCCTCAAACACCGGGGAGCTGTTTTTT.

Of note for this clonotype: One base away lies a much larger clone, so this may be a sequencing read error. This chain connects TRBV15 to TRBJ1-5, with a possible D match to TRBD1 (6 bases). This CDR3 has 16 residues. Germline V gene lookup returns CDR1 LNHNV and CDR2 YYDKDF (reference sequence). CDR3: CATSPRRQVSNQPPHF. Written as DNA, the CDR3 is TGTGCCACCAGCCCTAGGAGACAGGTCTCAAATCAGCCCCCGCATTTT.

This clonotype was observed a few times. The chain has TRBV20-1 and TRBJ2-5, with 8 bases identical to TRBD1. The germline gives CDR1 DFQATT, CDR2 SNEGSKA (reference sequence). The length of the CDR3 is 14 residues. V shed 3 bases, J shed 4 bases, and the junction held 7 bases outside the gene matches. The CDR3 loop is CSASSRGLGETQYF. The CDR3 bases are TGCAGTGCTAGCTCCAGGGGGCTGGGAGAGACCCAGTACTTC.

The chain couples TRBV20-1 to TRBJ2-7, with D perhaps being TRBD1 or TRBD2 (5 bases each). V was trimmed by 5 bases and J by 3 bases, leaving 17 bases between them. The CDR3 is 14 amino acids. Germline V gene data show CDR1 as DFQATT and CDR2 as SNEGSKA (reference sequence). Here the CDR3 reads CSAVNGATGYEQYF. CDR3 bases: TGCAGTGCTGTGAACGGGGCGACCGGCTACGAGCAGTACTTC.

This clonotype was counted between two and nine times. The chain carries TRBV4-2 and TRBJ2-7, with D possibly TRBD2 on 6 matching bases. Germline CDR1 LGHNA, CDR2 YNFKEQ. V was clipped by 4 bases and J by 1 base, with 14 bases between them. This CDR3 has 15 residues. CDR3 DNA sequence: TGTGCCAGCAGCCCCGGGCGGGACCCTTCCTACGAGCAGTACTTC. As protein: CASSPGRDPSYEQYF.

As concerns this clonotype: A much larger clone differs from this one at a single base, so this may be a read error. V usage is TRBV25-1 and J usage is TRBJ2-7; TRBD1 agrees at 8 bases. Looked up from germline, CDR1 is MGHDK and CDR2 is SYGVNS. The ends lost 7 bases at V and 6 bases at J; junction bases unmatched: 5. The CDR3 is 12 amino acids. The CDR3 bases are TGTGCCAGCACTGTCGACAGGGGCGAGCAGTACTTC. This gives the protein CASTVDRGEQYF.

The chain combines TRBV7-8 with TRBJ2-7; 10 bases fit TRBD2. The trim removed 1 base at V and 3 bases at J, leaving 3 bases unmatched. The CDR3 has 15 residues. Looked up from germline, CDR1 is SGHVS and CDR2 is FQNEAQ. In nucleotides, the CDR3 is TGTGCCAGCAGCTTAGTTAGCGGGGGGAACTACGAGCAGTACTTC. Translated: CASSLVSGGNYEQYF.